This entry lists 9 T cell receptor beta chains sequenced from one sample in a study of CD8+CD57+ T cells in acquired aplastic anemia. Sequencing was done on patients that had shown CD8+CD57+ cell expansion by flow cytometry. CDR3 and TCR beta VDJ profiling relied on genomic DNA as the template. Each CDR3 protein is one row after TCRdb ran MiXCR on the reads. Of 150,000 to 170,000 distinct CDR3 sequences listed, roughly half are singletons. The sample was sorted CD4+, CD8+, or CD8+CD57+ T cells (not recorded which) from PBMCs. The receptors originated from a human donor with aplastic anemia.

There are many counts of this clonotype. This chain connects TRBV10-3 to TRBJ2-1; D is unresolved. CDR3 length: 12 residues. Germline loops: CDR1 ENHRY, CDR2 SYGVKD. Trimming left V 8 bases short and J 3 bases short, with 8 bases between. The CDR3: CAIGVIYNEQFF. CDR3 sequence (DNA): TGTGCCATCGGGGTTATCTACAATGAGCAGTTCTTC.

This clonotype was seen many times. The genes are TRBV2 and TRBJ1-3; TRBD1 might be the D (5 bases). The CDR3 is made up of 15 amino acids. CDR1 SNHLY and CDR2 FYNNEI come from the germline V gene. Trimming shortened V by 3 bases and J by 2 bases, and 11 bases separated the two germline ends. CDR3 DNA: TGTGCCAGCAGTGATCCGGGAGGGGCTGGAAACACCATATATTTT. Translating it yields CASSDPGGAGNTIYF.

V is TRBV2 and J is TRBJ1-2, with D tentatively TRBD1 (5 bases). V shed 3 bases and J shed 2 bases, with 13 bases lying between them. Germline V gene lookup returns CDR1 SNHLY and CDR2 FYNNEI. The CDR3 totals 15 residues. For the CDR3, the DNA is TGTGCCAGCAGTGAGTCATTGGGGCCCAACTATGGCTACACCTTC. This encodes CASSESLGPNYGYTF.

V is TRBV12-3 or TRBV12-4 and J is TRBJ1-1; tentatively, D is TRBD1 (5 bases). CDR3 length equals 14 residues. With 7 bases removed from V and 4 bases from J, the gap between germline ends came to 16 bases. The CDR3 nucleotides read TGTGCCAGCACCCTGAAGTTGGGGGGCACTGAAGCTTTCTTT. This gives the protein CASTLKLGGTEAFF.

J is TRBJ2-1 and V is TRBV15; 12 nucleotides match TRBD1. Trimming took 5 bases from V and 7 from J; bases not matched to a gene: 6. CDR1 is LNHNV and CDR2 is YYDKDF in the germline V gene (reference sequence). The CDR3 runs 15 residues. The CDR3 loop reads CATSGGTGGRNEQFF. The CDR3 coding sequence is TGTGCCACCAGCGGCGGGACAGGGGGCCGGAATGAGCAGTTCTTC.

The CDR3: CASTPRRNTEAFF. The CDR3 DNA sequence: TGTGCCAGTACCCCGCGGCGAAACACTGAAGCTTTCTTT. This sequence joins TRBV19 and TRBJ1-1, with D unclear. V was shortened by 7 bases and J by 2 bases, with 11 bases between the two germline ends. Germline CDR1 is LNHDA and CDR2 is SQIVND (reference sequence). The CDR3 has 13 amino acids.

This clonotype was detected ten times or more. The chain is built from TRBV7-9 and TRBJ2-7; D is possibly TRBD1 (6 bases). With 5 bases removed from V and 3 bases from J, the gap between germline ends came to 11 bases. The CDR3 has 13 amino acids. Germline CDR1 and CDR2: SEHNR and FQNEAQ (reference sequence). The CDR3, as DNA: TGTGCCAGCAGCCGGGACAACAACTACGAGCAGTACTTC. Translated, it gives CASSRDNNYEQYF.

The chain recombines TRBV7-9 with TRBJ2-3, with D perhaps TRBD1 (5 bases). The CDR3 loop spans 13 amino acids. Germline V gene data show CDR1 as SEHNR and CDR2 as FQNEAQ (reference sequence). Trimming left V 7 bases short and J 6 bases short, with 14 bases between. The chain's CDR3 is CASTDIKPDTQYF. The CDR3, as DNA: TGTGCCAGCACGGACATAAAGCCGGATACGCAGTATTTT.

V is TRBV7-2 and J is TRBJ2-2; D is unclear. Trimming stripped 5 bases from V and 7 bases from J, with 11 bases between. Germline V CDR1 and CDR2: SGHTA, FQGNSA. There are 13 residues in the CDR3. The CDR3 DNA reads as TGTGCCAGCAGCCGCTTCGTGGTCGGGGAGCTGTTTTTT. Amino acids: CASSRFVVGELFF.